Listed here are 3 T cell receptor beta chains from one sample, sequenced in a study of tumor-infiltrating lymphocytes in localized non-small cell lung cancer. Using immunoSEQ multiplex PCR, the repertoire was profiled, and TCRdb retains in-frame clones only, with some absent. The sample records about 8,400 clones, approximately 80% being singletons. Sample: lung tumor tissue. These TCRs come from a human donor with non-small cell lung cancer.

V gene TRBV4-3 combines with J gene TRBJ2-1; D may correspond to TRBD1 or TRBD2 (5 bases each). This CDR3 is 18 amino acids long. The V gene's germline CDR1 is LGHNA and CDR2 YSLEER. Between the trimmed V and J ends, which lost 1 base and 8 bases, there was a span of 24 bases. The CDR3 DNA follows: TGCGCCAGCAGCCAAGGGGACCGATACCCGCTACCAGTGCATGAGCAGTTCTTC. Amino acid sequence: CASSQGDRYPLPVHEQFF.

The rearrangement links TRBV7-8 to TRBJ2-7; either TRBD1 or TRBD2 may supply D (7 bases each). The CDR3 is made up of 15 amino acids. Looked up from germline, CDR1 is SGHVS and CDR2 is FQNEAQ. The V end was cut by 5 bases, the J end by 3 bases, with 17 bases between. CDR3 DNA sequence: TGTGCCAGCAGCCCCCGGGGGAGGGGGCTCTACGAGCAGTACTTC. Translation gives CASSPRGRGLYEQYF. The complete variable domain, with remaining parts taken from reference TRBV7-8 and TRBJ2-7, reads GAGVSQSPRYKVAKRGQDVALRCDPISGHVSLFWYQQALGQGPEFLTYFQNEAQLDKSGLPSDRFFAERPEGSVSTLKIQRTQQEDSAVYLCASSPRGRGLYEQYFGPGTRLTVT.

The V call is TRBV18, the J call TRBJ1-2; no reliable D call. This CDR3 has 12 amino acids. Trimming removed 3 bases from V and 8 bases from J, with 10 bases in between. Germline CDR1 KGHSH, CDR2 LQKENI. In DNA, the CDR3 is TGTGCCAGCTCACCGGGAGAGAGGGGCTACACCTTC. As protein: CASSPGERGYTF.